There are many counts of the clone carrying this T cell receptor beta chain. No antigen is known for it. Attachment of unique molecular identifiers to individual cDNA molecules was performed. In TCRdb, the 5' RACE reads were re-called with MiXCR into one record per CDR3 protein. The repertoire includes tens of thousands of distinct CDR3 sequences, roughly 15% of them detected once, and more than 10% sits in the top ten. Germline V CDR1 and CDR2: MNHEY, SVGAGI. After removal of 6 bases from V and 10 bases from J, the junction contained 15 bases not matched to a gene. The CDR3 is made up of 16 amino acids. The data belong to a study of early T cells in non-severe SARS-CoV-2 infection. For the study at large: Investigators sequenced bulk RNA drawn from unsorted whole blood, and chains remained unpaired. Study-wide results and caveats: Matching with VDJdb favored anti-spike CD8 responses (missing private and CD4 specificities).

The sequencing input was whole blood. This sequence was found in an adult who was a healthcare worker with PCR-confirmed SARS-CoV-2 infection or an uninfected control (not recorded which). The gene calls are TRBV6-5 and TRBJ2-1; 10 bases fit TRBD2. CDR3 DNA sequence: TGTGCCAGCAGCAAAGGGAGAATAGCGGGAGGAGCCGAGCAGTTCTTC. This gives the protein CASSKGRIAGGAEQFF.